The following is a T cell receptor beta chain sequence with its context. The data stem from a study of blood T cell repertoires in COVID-19. In the study overall: Donors in the United States, Italy and Spain gave samples during acute or convalescent COVID-19. Sources were T cells, B-cell-depleted T cells, or PBMCs; the material itself was cDNA or gDNA.

Recruited during active infection, patients (from Seattle) were subsequently followed longitudinally. In the original processing: Reference gene primer amplification gave estimated nucleated cell counts. Profiled with immunoSEQ multiplex PCR; TCRdb holds only in-frame clones, not every one. The V and J calls and the clone size are those of that table, but D and trimming were determined from the DNA. This table has a few hundred thousand clones, 82% appearing once. CDR3 length: 15 amino acids. Germline CDR1 and CDR2: KGHSH and LQKENI. Trimming took off 4 bases at V and 2 bases at J, with 15 bases between the two ends.

The clonotype originates from a woman aged 70 to 79 with COVID-19, enrolled during active disease. Sequencing input: peripheral blood. V usage is TRBV18 and J usage is TRBJ2-7; D unclear. The DNA for the CDR3 is TGTGCCAGCTCACATTCCGCGGCCAGCACCTACGAGCAGTACTTC. Its translation: CASSHSAASTYEQYF.